This T cell receptor beta chain is from a study of blood T cell repertoires in COVID-19. Deletions cut 3 bases from V and 10 bases from J, with 14 bases between. Germline V gene lookup returns CDR1 SGHKS and CDR2 YYEKEE (reference sequence). The CDR3 has 12 amino acids. TCRdb's table, derived via immunoSEQ multiplex PCR, lists solely in-frame clones and lacks some. The table includes over 300,000 clones, about 84% detected once. The sequenced sample consisted of peripheral blood. The chain recombines TRBV5-5 with TRBJ2-7; TRBD1 is a possible D gene (5 bases). This TCR was sampled from a woman aged 45-65 years with acute or convalescent COVID-19. CDR3 amino acids: CASSSTRQNQYF. The DNA of the CDR3 is TGTGCCAGCAGCTCGACCCGACAGAACCAGTACTTC.